The table lists the clone carrying this TCR beta chain with many counts. Its antigen is unidentified. The sample is drawn from a study of breast tumors, draining lymph nodes, adjacent tissues. Overall study results and limits: Luminal-like breast cancer showed significantly higher tumor–nontumor repertoire similarity than basal-like. The lymph node origin of tumor T cells was framed as consistent with a hypothesis, not demonstrated. Tumor TCR diversity was below lymph nodes but above nontumor tissue.

Axillary draining lymph nodes of breast cancer patients supplied the node samples. TCRdb passed the multiplex PCR reads through MiXCR, listing each CDR3 protein once. The table records 65,000 to 80,000 distinct CDR3 sequences, roughly a fifth of them present only once. The sequencing input was axillary lymph node tissue. The TCR originated in a female donor with breast cancer. Some clones in this sample may be carry-over from other donors' samples.

CDR3: CASSPNRGGSGNTIYF. The CDR3 DNA reads TGTGCCAGCAGCCCGAACAGGGGCGGCTCTGGAAACACCATATATTTT. This rearrangement joins TRBV7-9 to TRBJ1-3, with 7 bases fitting TRBD1. Unmatched junction bases numbered 7, after V lost 5 bases and J lost 0 bases. There are 16 residues in the CDR3. CDR1 is SEHNR and CDR2 is FQNEAQ in the germline V gene (reference sequence).